This TCR beta chain came from a study of CD8 T cells in ankylosing spondylitis. On this clonotype itself: Its antigen is currently unknown. This may be a read error: a much more frequent sequence differs by one nucleotide.

Study-level points and caveats: Disease-linked clones proved CD8+ and comparatively uncommon in peripheral blood. Typical of ankylosing spondylitis blood, it appeared, was a TCR beta motif of roughly eight highly homologous variants. Reportedly, matched ankylosing spondylitis synovial fluid was significantly enriched for disease-linked clones.

Quantitative 5'-RACE with molecular barcodes produced the TCR beta libraries. MiXCR, run by TCRdb on the 5' RACE reads, gives a single entry per CDR3 protein. Of around 120,000 distinct CDR3 sequences detected, 7% to 10% appear once; the ten largest clones hold 2.5% to 3.5%. This TCR was sampled from a male donor with ankylosing spondylitis or in good health (not recorded which). The specimen sequenced was blood, either unsorted or a sorted T cell fraction (not recorded which).

The CDR3 loop is CDSSSSRGVSNQPQHF. The CDR3 DNA is TGTGACAGCAGCTCCAGCAGGGGAGTTAGCAATCAGCCCCAGCATTTT. The chain has TRBV7-8 and TRBJ1-5; possible D gene TRBD1, 6 bases. Germline CDR1 reads SGHVS; CDR2 reads FQNEAQ. This CDR3 has 16 amino acids.